This T cell receptor (beta chain) stems from a study of cytomegalovirus exposure and HLA in healthy donors. Study-level background: Out of 398 genotyped donors, less than 85% belonged to the Caucasian-associated ancestry cluster.

Study-level findings and limits: Many donors shared some public TCRs, even though most TCR sequences were rare. Among the CMV-associated chains, a few were confirmed in vitro as specific for CMV antigens.

The PCR contained 60 Vbeta and 13 Jbeta primers. Only in-frame clones appear in the TCRdb table, and some are missing; sequencing was by immunoSEQ multiplex PCR. Of 100,000 to 150,000 clones in the sample, approximately 74% were seen once. The CDR3 has 15 amino acids. Per germline, CDR1 MNHEY and CDR2 SMNVEV (reference sequence). This clone was picked up one time. Its matching antigen is unknown. This TCR came from a male donor in good health and CMV-seronegative. The specimen was PBMCs. V and J are TRBV27 and TRBJ1-3, with 11 bases matching TRBD2. TRBJ2-2 explains the end of the DNA better; the J call may be wrong. CDR3 DNA: TGTGCCAGCGGGCGACTAGCGGGAAACACCGGGGAGCTGTTTTTT. It encodes CASGRLAGNTGELFF.